Listed here are 2 T cell receptor beta chains from one sample, sequenced in a study of blood T cell repertoires in COVID-19. Sequenced by immunoSEQ multiplex PCR; TCRdb stores in-frame clones only, minus some. Here the sample spans over 250,000 clones, around 90% being singletons. The sequencing sample was made of peripheral blood. The receptors were gathered from a man between 50 and 59 years old with acute or convalescent COVID-19.

This sequence joins TRBV30 and TRBJ1-6, with D possibly TRBD1 on 5 matching bases. This CDR3 has 16 amino acids. The germline V and J ends were trimmed by 4 bases and 3 bases, with 16 bases remaining between them. Germline V gene data show CDR1 as GTSNPN and CDR2 as SVGIG (reference sequence). DNA for the CDR3: TGTGCCTGGACGGGGACGGGGGTTGGCTATAATTCACCCCTCCACTTT. Amino acids: CAWTGTGVGYNSPLHF.

The CDR3 region has the DNA TGTGCCAGCGCATACAGGGGGCGCGAGGTCTACGAGCAGTACTTC. Translated: CASAYRGREVYEQYF. This rearrangement joins TRBV18 to TRBJ2-7; 9 bases are a match to TRBD1. This CDR3 is 15 amino acids long. Germline CDR1 and CDR2: KGHSH and LQKENI. V lost 8 bases, J lost 3 bases, and 11 bases stayed unmatched.